This T cell receptor beta chain came from a study of blood T cell repertoires in COVID-19. Overall study: Sample material is recorded as cDNA or gDNA derived from T cells, B-cell-depleted T cells, or PBMCs.

The V gene lost 0 bases and the J gene lost 6 bases, with 8 bases spanning the gap. CDR1 SGDLS and CDR2 YYNGEE come from the germline V gene. CDR3 length equals 13 residues. Study processing details: The authors estimated nucleated cell counts from reference gene primer amplification. Profiled with immunoSEQ multiplex PCR; TCRdb holds only in-frame clones, not every one. The V and J calls and clone size are taken from that table; D and trimming were inferred from the DNA. The sample records 250,000 to 350,000 clones, approximately 88% being singletons. The receptor was derived from a woman between 45 and 60 years old with active or convalescent COVID-19. The V gene is TRBV9, the J gene TRBJ2-3; D gene unclear. Sequencing used peripheral blood. In nucleotides, the CDR3 is TGTGCCAGCAGCGTAGCCCCTCCGGATACGCAGTATTTT. Protein product: CASSVAPPDTQYF.